These T cell receptor beta chains were read from a single sample in a study of CD8 T cells in ankylosing spondylitis. TCRdb reprocessed the 5' RACE reads with MiXCR, giving one entry per CDR3 protein. The repertoire has approximately 180,000 distinct CDR3 sequences, about 20% of them found once; the top ten carry more than 3.5%. Sequencing input: blood, either unsorted or a sorted T cell fraction (not recorded which). These receptors came from a male donor between 5 and 29 years old with ankylosing spondylitis or in good health (not recorded which). CDR3s include the opening cysteine and the closing phenylalanine or tryptophan. The D gene is left open where the match is weak. Clone size is given for some rows only: seen once, a few or many times, or a class if the clone is expanded.

j_call,clone_size,d_call,cdr3_length,v_call,cdr3_aa,cdr3_nt
TRBJ1-1,many,.,14,TRBV5-1,CASSLVGPSLEAFF,TGCGCCAGCAGCTTGGTCGGTCCGTCCCTGGAAGCTTTCTTT
TRBJ1-5,few,TRBD1,13,TRBV20-1,CSASGDRYQPQHF,TGCAGTGCTAGCGGGGACAGGTACCAGCCCCAGCATTTT
TRBJ2-1,many,TRBD2,13,TRBV29-1,CSVDGGRVNEQFF,TGCAGCGTTGATGGCGGGAGAGTCAATGAGCAGTTCTTC
TRBJ2-7,many,.,14,TRBV29-1,CSVARDSNSYEQYF,TGCAGCGTTGCCCGGGACTCAAACTCCTACGAGCAGTACTTC
TRBJ2-5,many,TRBD1,16,TRBV4-3,CASSRNRGPGQETQYF,TGCGCCAGCAGCCGAAACAGGGGGCCTGGCCAAGAGACCCAGTACTTC
TRBJ2-7,many,TRBD1,13,TRBV12-3/TRBV12-4,CASRGTGTYEQYF,TGTGCCAGCAGGGGGACAGGGACCTACGAGCAGTACTTC
TRBJ2-1,many,.,13,TRBV12-3/TRBV12-4,CASRGQLGDEQFF,TGTGCCAGCAGGGGCCAGCTCGGCGATGAGCAGTTCTTC
TRBJ2-5,many,TRBD1,15,TRBV6-5,CASSYRTGGGQTQYF,TGTGCCAGCAGTTACCGGACAGGGGGCGGCCAGACCCAGTACTTC
TRBJ2-7,many,.,14,TRBV12-3/TRBV12-4,CASTLGQPSYEQYF,TGTGCCAGCACCTTAGGGCAGCCATCCTACGAGCAGTACTTC
TRBJ2-7,many,TRBD2,13,TRBV29-1,CSVELAGGYEQYF,TGCAGCGTTGAACTAGCGGGGGGCTACGAGCAGTACTTC
TRBJ1-2,many,.,14,TRBV29-1,CSVYGQETRNGYTF,TGCAGCGTTTATGGCCAGGAAACCCGTAATGGCTACACCTTC
TRBJ2-3,many,TRBD2,18,TRBV2,CASSEALLLREFTDTQYF,TGTGCCAGCAGTGAAGCGCTTCTTTTGCGGGAGTTTACAGATACGCAGTATTTT
TRBJ2-2,many,.,17,TRBV5-1,CASRAASGPFNTGELFF,TGCGCCAGCAGGGCAGCCTCGGGACCCTTTAACACCGGGGAGCTGTTTTTT
TRBJ2-3,many,TRBD2,16,TRBV10-3,CAIDSGTSGNTDTQYF,TGTGCCATCGATTCCGGGACTAGCGGGAACACAGATACGCAGTATTTT
TRBJ1-2,many,TRBD1,14,TRBV11-2,CASSLGQTSYGYTF,TGTGCCAGCAGCTTGGGACAGACTTCCTATGGCTACACCTTC
TRBJ2-5,many,.,15,TRBV5-7,CASSLGFSGSETQYF,TGTGCCAGCAGCTTGGGTTTTTCGGGGTCGGAGACCCAGTACTTC
TRBJ2-2,many,.,15,TRBV12-3/TRBV12-4,CASSPRGRATGELFF,TGTGCCAGCAGCCCCAGGGGCCGAGCCACCGGGGAGCTGTTTTTT
TRBJ1-2,.,.,11,TRBV20-1,CSARDRSGYTF,TGCAGTGCTAGAGATCGAAGCGGCTACACCTTC
TRBJ2-2,many,.,14,TRBV19,CASNPLDQPGELFF,TGTGCCAGTAATCCCCTCGACCAGCCCGGGGAGCTGTTTTTT
TRBJ1-1,many,.,15,TRBV18,CASSQGQTFRTEAFF,TGTGCCAGCTCCCAAGGACAGACCTTCCGCACTGAAGCTTTCTTT
TRBJ1-5,many,.,14,TRBV12-3/TRBV12-4,CASLLGGRNQPQHF,TGTGCCAGCCTTCTCGGGGGAAGGAATCAGCCCCAGCATTTT
TRBJ1-6,many,.,12,TRBV25-1,CASSVLRSPLHF,TGTGCCAGCAGTGTTCTTCGGTCACCCCTCCACTTT
TRBJ2-3,many,.,12,TRBV29-1,CSASLSRDTQYF,TGCAGCGCCAGTTTGAGCAGGGATACGCAGTATTTT
TRBJ2-5,many,.,15,TRBV9,CASSGQPQILETQYF,TGTGCCAGCAGCGGCCAACCTCAAATCCTGGAGACCCAGTACTTC
TRBJ2-4,many,TRBD1,14,TRBV12-3/TRBV12-4,CASSFPGTGDIQYF,TGTGCCAGCAGTTTTCCTGGGACAGGGGACATTCAGTACTTC
TRBJ2-5,many,.,13,TRBV12-3/TRBV12-4,CASSLGLQETQYF,TGTGCCAGCAGCTTAGGTCTCCAAGAGACCCAGTACTTC
TRBJ2-3,many,.,14,TRBV5-1,CASSLTSPTDTQYF,TGCGCCAGCAGCCTGACTAGTCCCACAGATACGCAGTATTTT